The next 15 T cell receptor beta chains were all read from a single sample in a study of cytomegalovirus exposure and HLA in healthy donors. A multiplex PCR was run with 60 Vbeta primers and 13 Jbeta primers. Assay used: immunoSEQ multiplex PCR; TCRdb lists only in-frame clones, some missing. The sample lists 150,000 to 200,000 clones, roughly 84% occurring once. Sequences were obtained from PBMCs. The source is a boy aged 5 to 17 in good health and CMV-seronegative.

The chain joins TRBV4-1 to TRBJ1-1; perhaps TRBD1 as D (6 bases). Trimming took 0 bases from V and 11 from J, leaving 19 bases between them. This CDR3 comprises 15 residues. Germline V gene sequence: CDR1 MGHRA, CDR2 YSYEKL. CDR3 bases: TGCGCCAGCAGCCAAGATTTGAGCGGGGGGCGCAGGGCTTTCTTT. Its protein is CASSQDLSGGRRAFF.

The chain joins TRBV27 to TRBJ2-7, with 9 bases matching TRBD1. This CDR3 has 16 amino acids. The V segment lost 2 bases and the J segment 0 bases; nucleotides outside the gene matches: 5. Per germline, CDR1 MNHEY and CDR2 SMNVEV (reference sequence). CDR3: CASSLRRDRVSYEQYF. In DNA form, the CDR3 reads TGTGCCAGCAGTTTACGTCGGGACAGGGTCTCCTACGAGCAGTACTTC.

V is TRBV7-9 and J is TRBJ2-5; 7 nucleotides agree with TRBD1. CDR1 and CDR2 (germline): SEHNR, FQNEAQ (reference sequence). The J segment lost 4 bases and the V segment lost 5 bases, leaving 7 bases of the junction unmatched. There are 14 residues in the CDR3. The CDR3 coding sequence is TGTGCCAGCAGCCAAACCCAGGGGGTAGAGACCCAGTACTTC. It encodes CASSQTQGVETQYF.

This clone was counted only a few times. The CDR3 reads CASSQDHSNIQYF. DNA of the CDR3: TGCGCCAGCAGCCAAGACCACTCAAACATTCAGTACTTC. The chain combines TRBV4-3 with TRBJ2-4; the D is unclear. CDR3 length: 13 residues. The germline gives CDR1 LGHNA, CDR2 YSLEER. Trimming pared 0 bases from V and 6 bases from J, leaving 6 bases between.

This chain joins TRBV19 and TRBJ1-1; the D gene is possibly TRBD1 (6 bases). Germline assignment: CDR1 LNHDA and CDR2 SQIVND (reference sequence). V was shortened by 6 bases and J by 3 bases, with 11 bases between the two germline ends. CDR3 length: 13 residues. The CDR3 is CASRLRGHTEAFF. CDR3 bases: TGTGCCAGTAGGCTCAGGGGCCACACTGAAGCTTTCTTT.

The gene calls are TRBV9 and TRBJ1-1; the D is unclear. The germline V gene encodes CDR1 SGDLS and CDR2 YYNGEE. V lost 2 bases and J 1 base, leaving 9 bases between the germline ends. There are 14 residues in the CDR3. The CDR3 is CASSVPDSNTEAFF. The CDR3 DNA reads as TGTGCCAGCAGCGTTCCAGACTCGAACACTGAAGCTTTCTTT. The complete variable domain, with remaining parts taken from reference TRBV9 and TRBJ1-1, reads DSGVTQTPKHLITATGQRVTLRCSPRSGDLSVYWYQQSLDQGLQFLIQYYNGEERAKGNILERFSAQQFPDLHSELNLSSLELGDSALYFCASSVPDSNTEAFFGQGTRLTVV.

This clone has a single count. V and J are TRBV7-6 and TRBJ2-1; 8 positions match TRBD2. Germline lookup yields CDR1 SGHVS and CDR2 FNYEAQ. V gave up 0 bases and J gave up 7 bases; unmatched junction bases: 5. CDR3 length equals 15 residues. The CDR3, as DNA: TGTGCCAGCAGCTTAGCGCCCGGACTAGCAAATGAGCAGTTCTTC. Translation: CASSLAPGLANEQFF.

The chain joins TRBV9 to TRBJ1-3; tentatively, D is TRBD1 (5 bases). V dropped 4 bases and J dropped 4 bases, with 15 bases sitting between them. CDR1 SGDLS and CDR2 YYNGEE come from the germline V gene. The CDR3 has 15 amino acids. The CDR3 protein is CASSPQGGVGNTIYF. The CDR3 DNA follows: TGTGCCAGCAGCCCTCAGGGAGGGGTCGGAAACACCATATATTTT.

The chain couples TRBV5-6 to TRBJ2-7, with 8 bases lining up with TRBD1. Looked up from germline, CDR1 is SGHDT and CDR2 is YYEEEE. The CDR3 spans 13 residues. J lost 6 bases, V lost 3 bases, and 5 bases had no gene match. The CDR3 sequence is CASSSPTGGEQYF. In nucleotides, the CDR3 is TGTGCCAGCAGCTCACCAACAGGGGGCGAGCAGTACTTC.

This clone has just one count. The rearrangement links TRBV5-1 to TRBJ1-1, with 9 nucleotides matching TRBD1. The CDR3 covers 18 residues. Germline CDR1 reads SGHRS; CDR2 reads YFSETQ. V lost 3 bases, J lost 2 bases, and 14 bases stayed unmatched. The CDR3 DNA reads TGCGCCAGCAGCTGGTTACTCGGGACAGGGTTCTTCAACACTGAAGCTTTCTTT. The encoded protein is CASSWLLGTGFFNTEAFF.

CDR3 nucleotides: TGTGCCAGCAGTGTGAGTGGGACACCCTCGTTGGATCTCTACGAGCAGTACTTC. Its protein is CASSVSGTPSLDLYEQYF. The rearrangement links TRBV2 to TRBJ2-7, with D perhaps matching TRBD1 (6 bases). CDR1 SNHLY and CDR2 FYNNEI come from the germline V gene. V lost 4 bases to trimming and J lost 3 bases, with 25 bases between them. The CDR3 covers 18 residues.

This sequence joins TRBV13 and TRBJ2-7; D is possibly TRBD1 (6 bases). The V gene's germline CDR1 is PRHDT and CDR2 FYEKMQ (reference sequence). The CDR3 is made up of 13 amino acids. V was cut by 1 base and J by 6 bases, with 10 bases left in between. As DNA, the CDR3 is TGTGCCAGCAGCTTAGCCACAGGGTTCGAGCAGTACTTC. Residues: CASSLATGFEQYF. Variable domain in full (rest from reference TRBV13 and TRBJ2-7): AAGVIQSPRHLIKEKRETATLKCYPIPRHDTVYWYQQGPGQDPQFLISFYEKMQSDKGSIPDRFSAQQFSDYHSELNMSSLELGDSALYFCASSLATGFEQYFGPGTRLTVT.

The rearrangement links TRBV18 to TRBJ2-7; 10 positions agree with TRBD2. V lost 2 bases, J lost 5 bases, and 3 bases stayed unmatched. This CDR3 is built from 14 residues. The V gene's germline CDR1 is KGHSH and CDR2 LQKENI. Here the CDR3 reads CASSPKTSGNEQYF. The DNA of the CDR3 is TGTGCCAGCTCACCAAAAACTAGCGGGAACGAGCAGTACTTC.

A few counts support this clone. The V gene is TRBV4-2, the J gene TRBJ1-1; the D is unclear. Trimming removed 8 bases at V and 0 bases at J, with 22 bases between. The CDR3 sequence is 17 residues long. Germline CDR1 reads LGHNA; CDR2 reads YNFKEQ. The CDR3 nucleotides are TGTGCCAGCCGTATAGGGCGAACGGCGGGTATGAACACTGAAGCTTTCTTT. Its protein is CASRIGRTAGMNTEAFF.

DNA of the CDR3: TGTGCCAGCAGTGAATATCTGGGGGCCGCAGATACGCAGTATTTT. Translation: CASSEYLGAADTQYF. The chain links TRBV6-1 to TRBJ2-3; tentative D call: TRBD1 (6 bases). V was shortened by 2 bases and J by 4 bases, with 13 bases between the two germline ends. The CDR3 loop spans 15 amino acids. Germline V gives CDR1 MNHNS, CDR2 SASEGT.